This T cell receptor (beta chain) came from a study of blood T cell repertoires in COVID-19. Only in-frame clones appear in the TCRdb table, and some are missing; sequencing was by immunoSEQ multiplex PCR. The table records over 250,000 clones, under 90% of them present only once. This CDR3 is 16 amino acids long. V lost 4 bases to trimming and J lost 3 bases, with 13 bases between them. The germline V gene has CDR1 SGHAT and CDR2 FQNNGV. The chain links TRBV11-2 to TRBJ1-6; possibly TRBD1 for D (5 bases). The sample comprised PBMCs or T cells enriched from blood (not recorded which). The TCR was taken from a woman in her fifties or sixties who had recovered from COVID-19. The CDR3 DNA follows: TGTGCCAGCAGCTCGAGCCGGACAAACTATAATTCACCCCTCCACTTT. Protein sequence: CASSSSRTNYNSPLHF.